This entry describes one TCR beta chain. As yet, its antigen is unknown. Other DNA sequences in this specimen translate into the identical CDR3. This sample was included in a study of shared clonotypes between healthy human individuals. An even split of each subset's genomic DNA across several immunoSEQ plates was performed. Clones were sequenced by immunoSEQ multiplex PCR, and TCRdb holds only the in-frame ones, with some missing. The sample holds some 680,000 clones, around three quarters seen once. The germline gives CDR1 SEHNR, CDR2 FQNEAQ (reference sequence). The CDR3 has 15 amino acids. V lost 4 bases, J lost 2 bases, and 14 bases lay in between. Findings and caveats of the study: Investigators expected sequencing depth to affect clonotype sharing among donors.

What was sequenced was memory CD4+ T cells sorted from blood. Regarding subset: CD45RA-negative fraction. This sequence was found in a woman in her twenties or thirties in good health. The chain joins TRBV7-9 to TRBJ1-1; D possibly corresponds to TRBD1 (5 bases). This chain's CDR3 is CASSSSTGANTEAFF. The DNA of the CDR3 is TGTGCCAGCAGCTCCTCCACAGGCGCCAACACTGAAGCTTTCTTT. Complete variable domain (other parts from reference TRBV7-9 and TRBJ1-1): DTGVSQNPRHKITKRGQNVTFRCDPISEHNRLYWYRQTLGQGPEFLTYFQNEAQLEKSRLLSDRFSAERPKGSFSTLEIQRTEQGDSAMYLCASSSSTGANTEAFFGQGTRLTVV.